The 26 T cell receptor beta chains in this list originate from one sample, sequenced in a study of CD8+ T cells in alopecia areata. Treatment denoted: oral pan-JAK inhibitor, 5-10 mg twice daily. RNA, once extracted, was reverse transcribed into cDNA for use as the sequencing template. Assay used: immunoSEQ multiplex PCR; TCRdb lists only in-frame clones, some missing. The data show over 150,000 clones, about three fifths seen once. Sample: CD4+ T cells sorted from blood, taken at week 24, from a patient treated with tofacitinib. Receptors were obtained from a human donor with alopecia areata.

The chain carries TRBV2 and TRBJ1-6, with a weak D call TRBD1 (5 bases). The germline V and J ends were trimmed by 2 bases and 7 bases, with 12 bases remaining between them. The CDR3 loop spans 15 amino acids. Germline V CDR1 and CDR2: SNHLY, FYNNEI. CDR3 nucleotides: TGTGCCAGCAGTGAATCGCAGGGTAGCAATTCACCCCTCCACTTT. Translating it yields CASSESQGSNSPLHF.

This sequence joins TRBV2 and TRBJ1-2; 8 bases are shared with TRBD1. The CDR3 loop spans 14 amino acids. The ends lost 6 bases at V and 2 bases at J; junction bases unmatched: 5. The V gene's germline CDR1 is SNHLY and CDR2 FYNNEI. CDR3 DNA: TGTGCCAGCAGCGGGCGGGACAGGAACTATGGCTACACCTTC. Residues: CASSGRDRNYGYTF.

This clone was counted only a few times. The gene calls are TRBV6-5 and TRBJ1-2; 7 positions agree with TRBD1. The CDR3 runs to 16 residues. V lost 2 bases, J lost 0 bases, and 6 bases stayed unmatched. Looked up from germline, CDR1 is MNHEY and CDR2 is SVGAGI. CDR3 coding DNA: TGTGCCAGCAGTTACACCCCGGACAGGTCTAACTATGGCTACACCTTC. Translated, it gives CASSYTPDRSNYGYTF.

As DNA, the CDR3 is TGCAGCGTTCATGTGCTGAACTCCTACAATGAGCAGTTCTTC. Its protein is CSVHVLNSYNEQFF. The chain employs TRBV29-1 and TRBJ2-1; D remains unclear. Germline loops: CDR1 SQVTM, CDR2 ANQGSEA. This CDR3 is 14 amino acids long. V dropped 5 bases and J dropped 0 bases, with 11 bases sitting between them.

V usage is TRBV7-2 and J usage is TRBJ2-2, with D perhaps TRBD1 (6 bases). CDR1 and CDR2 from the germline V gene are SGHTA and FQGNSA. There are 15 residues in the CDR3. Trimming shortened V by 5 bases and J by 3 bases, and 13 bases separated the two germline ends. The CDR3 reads CASSPGGGDTGELFF. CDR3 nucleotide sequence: TGTGCCAGCAGCCCAGGTGGGGGCGACACCGGGGAGCTGTTTTTT.

The DNA of the CDR3 is TGCGCCAGCAGCCAAGATCTCGGAGGTACTAACTATGGCTACACCTTC. It is translated as CASSQDLGGTNYGYTF. The chain links TRBV4-3 to TRBJ1-2; D is unresolved. V gave up 0 bases and J gave up 0 bases, with 11 bases separating them. Per germline, CDR1 LGHNA and CDR2 YSLEER. The length of the CDR3 is 16 residues.

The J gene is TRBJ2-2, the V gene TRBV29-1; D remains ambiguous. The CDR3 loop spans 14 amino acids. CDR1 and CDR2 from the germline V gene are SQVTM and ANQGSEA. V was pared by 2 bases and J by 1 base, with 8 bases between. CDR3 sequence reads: CSVENPMNTGELFF. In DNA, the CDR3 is TGCAGCGTTGAAAACCCGATGAACACCGGGGAGCTGTTTTTT.

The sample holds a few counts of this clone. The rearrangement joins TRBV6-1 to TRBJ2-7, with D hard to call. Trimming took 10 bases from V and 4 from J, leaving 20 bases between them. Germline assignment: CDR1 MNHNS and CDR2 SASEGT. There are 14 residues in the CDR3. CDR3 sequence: CATTNIRPPYEQYF. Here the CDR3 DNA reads TGTGCCACCACGAACATAAGGCCGCCGTACGAGCAGTACTTC.

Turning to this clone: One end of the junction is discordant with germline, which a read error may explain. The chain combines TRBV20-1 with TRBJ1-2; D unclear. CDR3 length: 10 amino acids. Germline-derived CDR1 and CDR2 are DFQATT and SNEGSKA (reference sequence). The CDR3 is CSARLDLISF. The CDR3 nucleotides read TGCAGTGCTAGACTGGACCTTATCTCCTTC.

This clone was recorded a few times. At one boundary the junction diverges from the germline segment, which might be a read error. CDR3 in DNA: TGTGCCACCAGTAGGACAGGCTCCCACGAGCAGTACTTC. This encodes CATSRTGSHEQYF. The J gene is TRBJ2-7, the V gene TRBV15, with TRBD1 identical over 7 bases. Germline loops: CDR1 LNHNV, CDR2 YYDKDF (reference sequence). The CDR3 is made up of 13 amino acids.

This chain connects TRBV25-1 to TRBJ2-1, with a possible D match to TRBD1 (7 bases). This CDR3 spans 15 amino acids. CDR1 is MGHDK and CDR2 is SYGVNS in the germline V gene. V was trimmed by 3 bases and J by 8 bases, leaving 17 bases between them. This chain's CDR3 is CASSERDSGQDEQFF. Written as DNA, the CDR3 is TGTGCCAGCAGTGAGCGGGACTCCGGACAGGATGAGCAGTTCTTC. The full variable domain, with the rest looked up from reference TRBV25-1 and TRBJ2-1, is EADIYQTPRYLVIGTGKKITLECSQTMGHDKMYWYQQDPGMELHLIHYSYGVNSTEKGDLSSESTVSRIRTEHFPLTLESARPSHTSQYLCASSERDSGQDEQFFGPGTRLTVL.

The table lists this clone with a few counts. The CDR3 loop is CASSGRGNQPQHF. The CDR3 DNA reads as TGTGCCAGCAGTGGGCGCGGCAATCAGCCCCAGCATTTT. This chain links TRBV25-1 with TRBJ1-5; D uncertain. This CDR3 has 13 residues. In germline, CDR1 is MGHDK, CDR2 SYGVNS. V lost 4 bases and J 2 bases, leaving 6 bases between the germline ends.

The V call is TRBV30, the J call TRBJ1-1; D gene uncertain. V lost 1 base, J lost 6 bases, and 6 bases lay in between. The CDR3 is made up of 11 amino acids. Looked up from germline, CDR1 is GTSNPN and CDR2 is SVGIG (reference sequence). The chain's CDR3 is CAWSGSSEAFF. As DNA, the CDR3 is TGTGCCTGGAGTGGTAGCTCTGAAGCTTTCTTT.

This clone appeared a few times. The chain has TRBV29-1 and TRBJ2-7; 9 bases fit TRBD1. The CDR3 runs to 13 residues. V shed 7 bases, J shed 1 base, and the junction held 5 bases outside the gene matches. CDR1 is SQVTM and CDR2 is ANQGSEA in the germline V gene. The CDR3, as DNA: TGCAGCGCTCTCGGACAGGGGTCCTACGAGCAGTACTTC. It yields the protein CSALGQGSYEQYF.

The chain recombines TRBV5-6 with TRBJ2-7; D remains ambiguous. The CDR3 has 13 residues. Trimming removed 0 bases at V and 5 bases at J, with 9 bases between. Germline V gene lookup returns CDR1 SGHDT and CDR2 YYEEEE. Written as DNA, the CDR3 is TGTGCCAGCAGCTTGGCGAGACAAGACGAGCAGTACTTC. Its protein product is CASSLARQDEQYF.

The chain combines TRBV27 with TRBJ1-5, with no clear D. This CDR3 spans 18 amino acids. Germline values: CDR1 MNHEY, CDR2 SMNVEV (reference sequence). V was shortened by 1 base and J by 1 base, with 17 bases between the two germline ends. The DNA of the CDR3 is TGTGCCAGCAGTTTATACTACTCATTCACTGAAAGCAATCAGCCCCAGCATTTT. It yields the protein CASSLYYSFTESNQPQHF.

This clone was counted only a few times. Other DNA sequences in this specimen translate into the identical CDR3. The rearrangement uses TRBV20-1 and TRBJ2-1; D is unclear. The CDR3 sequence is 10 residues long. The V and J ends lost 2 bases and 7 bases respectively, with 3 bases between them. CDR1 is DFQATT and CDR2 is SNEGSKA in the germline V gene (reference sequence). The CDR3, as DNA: TGCAGTGCTAGATATAATGAGCAGTTCTTC. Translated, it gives CSARYNEQFF.

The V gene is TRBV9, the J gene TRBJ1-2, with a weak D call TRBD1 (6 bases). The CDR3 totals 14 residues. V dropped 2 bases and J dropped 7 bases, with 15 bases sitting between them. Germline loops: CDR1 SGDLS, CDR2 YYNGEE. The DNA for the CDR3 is TGTGCCAGCAGCGTGGAACAGGGTTTGGGTGGCTACACCTTC. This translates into CASSVEQGLGGYTF.

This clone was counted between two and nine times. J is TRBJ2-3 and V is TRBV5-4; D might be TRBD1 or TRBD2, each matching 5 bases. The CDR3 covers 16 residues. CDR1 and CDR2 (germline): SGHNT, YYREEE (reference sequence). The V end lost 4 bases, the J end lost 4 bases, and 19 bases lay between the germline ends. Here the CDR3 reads CASSPGTRIAPDTQYF. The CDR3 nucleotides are TGTGCCAGCAGCCCCGGGACCCGGATAGCTCCAGATACGCAGTATTTT. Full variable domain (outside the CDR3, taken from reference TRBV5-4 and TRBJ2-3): ETGVTQSPTHLIKTRGQQVTLRCSSQSGHNTVSWYQQALGQGPQFIFQYYREEENGRGNFPPRFSGLQFPNYSSELNVNALELDDSALYLCASSPGTRIAPDTQYFGPGTRLTVL.

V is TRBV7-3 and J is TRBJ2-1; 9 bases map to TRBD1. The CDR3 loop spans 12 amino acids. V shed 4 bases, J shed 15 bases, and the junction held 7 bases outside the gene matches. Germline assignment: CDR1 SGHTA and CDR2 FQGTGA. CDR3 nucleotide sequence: TGTGCCAGCAGCTCGGGACAGGGAATCCCGTTCTTC. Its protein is CASSSGQGIPFF.

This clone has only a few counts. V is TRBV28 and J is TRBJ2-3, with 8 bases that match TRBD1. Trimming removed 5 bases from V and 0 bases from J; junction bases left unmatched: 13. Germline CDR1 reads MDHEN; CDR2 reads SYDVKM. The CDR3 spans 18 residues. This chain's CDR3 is CASSPRTGTKLSTDTQYF. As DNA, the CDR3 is TGTGCCAGCAGTCCGCGGACAGGGACAAAACTTAGCACAGATACGCAGTATTTT.

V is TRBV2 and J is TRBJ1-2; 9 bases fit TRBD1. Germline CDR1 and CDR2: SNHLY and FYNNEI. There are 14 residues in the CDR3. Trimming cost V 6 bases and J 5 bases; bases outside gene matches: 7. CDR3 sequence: CASRETGGVYGYTF. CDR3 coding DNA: TGTGCCAGCAGAGAAACAGGGGGCGTATATGGCTACACCTTC. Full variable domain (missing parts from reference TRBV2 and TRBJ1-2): EPEVTQTPSHQVTQMGQEVILRCVPISNHLYFYWYRQILGQKVEFLVSFYNNEISEKSEIFDDQFSVERPDGSNFTLKIRSTKLEDSAMYFCASRETGGVYGYTFGSGTRLTVV.

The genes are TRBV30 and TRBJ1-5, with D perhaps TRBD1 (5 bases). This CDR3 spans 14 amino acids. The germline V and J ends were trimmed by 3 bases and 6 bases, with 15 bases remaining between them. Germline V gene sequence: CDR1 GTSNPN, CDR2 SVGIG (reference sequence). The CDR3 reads CAWSRGGKFQPQHF. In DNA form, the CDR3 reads TGTGCCTGGAGCCGCGGGGGGAAGTTTCAGCCCCAGCATTTT. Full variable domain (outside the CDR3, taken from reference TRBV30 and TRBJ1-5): SQTIHQWPATLVQPVGSPLSLECTVEGTSNPNLYWYRQAAGRGLQLLFYSVGIGQISSEVPQNLSASRPQDRQFILSSKKLLLSDSGFYLCAWSRGGKFQPQHFGDGTRLSIL.

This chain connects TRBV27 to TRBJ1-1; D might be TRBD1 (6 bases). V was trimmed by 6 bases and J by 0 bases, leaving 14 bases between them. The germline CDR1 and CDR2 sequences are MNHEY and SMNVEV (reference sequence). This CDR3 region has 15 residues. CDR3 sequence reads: CASSLQGFVNTEAFF. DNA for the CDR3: TGTGCCAGCAGCCTACAGGGATTTGTGAACACTGAAGCTTTCTTT.

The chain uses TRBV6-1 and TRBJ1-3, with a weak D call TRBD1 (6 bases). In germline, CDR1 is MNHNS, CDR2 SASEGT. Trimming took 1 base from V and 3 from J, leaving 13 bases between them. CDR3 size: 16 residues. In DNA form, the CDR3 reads TGTGCCAGCAGTGAAGTTGCCAGGGGAAGTGGAAACACCATATATTTT. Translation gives CASSEVARGSGNTIYF.

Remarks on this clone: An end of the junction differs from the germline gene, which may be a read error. CDR3 loop: CASTQMPGQGDQETQYF. The CDR3 nucleotides are TGCGCCAGCACCCAAATGCCGGGACAGGGGGACCAAGAGACCCAGTACTTC. The chain couples TRBV4-1 to TRBJ2-5, with 11 positions matching TRBD1. This CDR3 spans 17 amino acids. CDR1 and CDR2 from the germline V gene are MGHRA and YSYEKL.